The 28 T cell receptor beta chains reported below all come from one sample, sequenced in a study of molecular identifiers for immune sequencing clone quantification. Each CDR3 protein is one row after TCRdb ran MiXCR on the PCR reads. Here the sample spans fewer than 45,000 distinct CDR3 sequences, roughly 20% being singletons. Sequenced material: naive CD8+ T cells from blood, with Jurkat cell RNA spiked in. The subset was: FACS-sorted CD8+CD4-CCR7+CD45RA+ naive T cells. The receptors come from a human donor in good health. Some libraries in this study had Jurkat cell RNA spiked in.

This clonotype was seen at least ten times. The chain uses TRBV4-3 and TRBJ2-1, with 7 bases lining up with TRBD2. After removal of 5 bases from V and 3 bases from J, the junction contained 4 bases not matched to a gene. Germline assignment: CDR1 LGHNA and CDR2 YSLEER. The CDR3 runs to 14 residues. The DNA for the CDR3 is TGCGCCAGCAGCACGGGAGGTGGCTACAATGAGCAGTTCTTC. Encoded protein: CASSTGGGYNEQFF.

This clonotype was seen ten or more times. The chain carries TRBV20-1 and TRBJ2-5; no definite D call. The germline V gene has CDR1 DFQATT and CDR2 SNEGSKA (reference sequence). The CDR3 consists of 14 residues. Trimming removed 0 bases at V and 5 bases at J, with 13 bases between. CDR3 nucleotides: TGCAGTGCTAGAGATTTAGGGTTTGGGGAGACCCAGTACTTC. It specifies CSARDLGFGETQYF.

This clonotype was recorded a few times. The chain uses TRBV12-3 or TRBV12-4 and TRBJ1-2, with TRBD1 matching 11 bases. J lost 7 bases, V lost 1 base, and 5 bases had no gene match. The CDR3 is made up of 15 amino acids. The CDR3 spells CASSLGTGTGGGYTF. CDR3 DNA sequence: TGTGCCAGCAGTTTAGGAACCGGGACAGGGGGTGGCTACACCTTC.

A note on this clonotype: It may be a read error: a sequence one base away is much more abundant. The CDR3 nucleotides read TGCAGTGCTAGAGATAGGGGGGGTAGGATAACTGAAGCTTTCTTT. This sequence encodes CSARDRGGRITEAFF. This chain connects TRBV20-1 to TRBJ1-1, with D possibly being TRBD1 (6 bases). With 0 bases removed from V and 5 bases from J, the gap between germline ends came to 16 bases. CDR1 and CDR2 (germline): DFQATT, SNEGSKA (reference sequence). The CDR3 is made up of 15 amino acids.

Ten or more counts support this clonotype. The CDR3 region has the DNA TGTGCCAGCAGCCAAGCGGCCAGGGGATCCGGGGAGCTGTTTTTT. Its protein is CASSQAARGSGELFF. The chain has TRBV4-2 and TRBJ2-2, with a weak D call TRBD1 (6 bases). The CDR3 consists of 15 residues. The germline V gene encodes CDR1 LGHNA and CDR2 YNFKEQ. The V gene lost 1 base and the J gene lost 6 bases, with 12 bases spanning the gap.

This clonotype occurred many times. The chain couples TRBV12-3 or TRBV12-4 to TRBJ2-2; TRBD2 is a possible D gene (6 bases). The V gene lost 0 bases and the J gene lost 4 bases, with 15 bases spanning the gap. CDR3 length equals 17 residues. The CDR3 nucleotides read TGTGCCAGCAGTTTAGCGGTTGCGAGGGGAGGCACCGGGGAGCTGTTTTTT. It specifies CASSLAVARGGTGELFF.

With respect to this clonotype: It may be a read error: a sequence one base away is much more abundant. The CDR3 end shows no conserved phenylalanine or tryptophan, and so a read error is likely. The chain joins TRBV6-4 to TRBJ2-3; 7 bases are a match to TRBD1. CDR1 is MRHNA and CDR2 is SNTAGT in the germline V gene. The CDR3 totals 16 residues. J was trimmed by 2 bases and V by 3 bases; bases with no gene match: 8. CDR3 region: CASSDYPGGFTDTQYS. The CDR3 bases are TGTGCCAGCAGTGATTATCCAGGGGGATTCACAGATACGCAGTATTCT.

This clonotype was seen many times. The chain recombines TRBV25-1 with TRBJ1-2, with a tentative D call TRBD1 (6 bases). The germline V gene has CDR1 MGHDK and CDR2 SYGVNS. The ends were cut back, 4 bases at V and 2 bases at J, with 11 bases in the middle. The CDR3 is 14 amino acids. The CDR3 nucleotides are TGTGCCAGCAGTGGACAGGAGTTAAACTATGGCTACACCTTC. Translation gives CASSGQELNYGYTF.

This clonotype was counted at least ten times. The chain links TRBV4-2 to TRBJ2-1; 8 bases align to TRBD2. This CDR3 comprises 16 residues. Germline values: CDR1 LGHNA, CDR2 YNFKEQ. The ends lost 0 bases at V and 8 bases at J; junction bases unmatched: 9. Here the CDR3 reads CASSQEEAGAVDEQFF. The CDR3 DNA reads TGTGCCAGCAGCCAAGAGGAAGCGGGAGCGGTGGATGAGCAGTTCTTC.

This clonotype was counted only a few times. The junction differs from germline at one of its ends, possibly a read error. V usage is TRBV4-3 and J usage is TRBJ2-7; maybe TRBD2 (6 bases). Per germline, CDR1 LGHNA and CDR2 YSLEER. The CDR3 is 17 amino acids. CDR3 sequence: CASSQDLGSGVSREQYF. CDR3 in DNA: TGCGCCAGCAGTCAAGATCTAGGATCGGGGGTATCCCGCGAGCAGTACTTC.

This clonotype was counted many times. The rearrangement joins TRBV11-3 to TRBJ2-2; 9 nucleotides align to TRBD2. V dropped 1 base and J dropped 2; count of bases not matched to a gene: 5. Germline V CDR1 and CDR2: SGHNT, YENEEA. The CDR3 has 17 amino acids. Here the CDR3 reads CASSLGLGTSNTGELFF. DNA for the CDR3: TGTGCCAGCAGCTTAGGTCTTGGGACTAGCAACACCGGGGAGCTGTTTTTT.

The CDR3 region is CASSLGTGYQPQHF. In nucleotides, the CDR3 is TGTGCCAGCAGCTTGGGGACAGGCTATCAGCCCCAGCATTTT. The rearrangement joins TRBV9 to TRBJ1-5; 8 bases are shared with TRBD1. V trimming: 4 bases; J trimming: 5 bases; junction bases outside the gene matches: 5. Germline V gene lookup returns CDR1 SGDLS and CDR2 YYNGEE. The CDR3 consists of 14 residues.

This clonotype was recorded a few times. The chain has TRBV14 and TRBJ2-7, with a weak D call TRBD2 (6 bases). Germline CDR1 reads SGHDN; CDR2 reads FVKESK. This CDR3 contains 14 residues. Trimming removed 3 bases from V and 2 bases from J, with 11 bases in between. In DNA, the CDR3 is TGTGCCAGCAGCCATCCGGGACTTACCTACGAGCAGTACTTC. This encodes CASSHPGLTYEQYF.

A word on this clonotype: Given a much more abundant clone one base away, this may be a read error. The chain employs TRBV7-9 and TRBJ2-2; D is unclear. CDR3 length: 14 amino acids. CDR1 is SEHNR, CDR2 FQNEAQ, per germline (reference sequence). The CDR3 DNA is TGTGTCAGCAGAAGGGTCCTAAACACCGGGGAGCTGTTTTTT. Amino acid sequence: CVSRRVLNTGELFF.

This clonotype was seen many times. The rearrangement uses TRBV29-1 and TRBJ2-7; no clear D gene. Germline V gene data show CDR1 as SQVTM and CDR2 as ANQGSEA. This CDR3 has 14 residues. V was trimmed by 0 bases and J by 2 bases, leaving 11 bases between them. Here the CDR3 DNA reads TGCAGCGTTGAAGAGCCGGGCGGTGCCTACGAGCAGTACTTC. Translation gives CSVEEPGGAYEQYF.

This clonotype was observed many times. The chain combines TRBV20-1 with TRBJ2-3; D perhaps matches TRBD2 (6 bases). Germline V CDR1 and CDR2: DFQATT, SNEGSKA (reference sequence). V dropped 6 bases and J dropped 3 bases, with 19 bases sitting between them. This CDR3 spans 15 amino acids. DNA for the CDR3: TGCAGTGCGGAGGGTCATTCGAGACAGACAGATACGCAGTATTTT. This gives the protein CSAEGHSRQTDTQYF.

A note on this clonotype: At one end the junction does not follow the germline gene, possibly because of a read error. This chain joins TRBV29-1 and TRBJ2-1; D possibly corresponds to TRBD2 (5 bases). This CDR3 comprises 9 residues. Per the germline V gene, CDR1 is SQVTM and CDR2 is ANQGSEA. This CDR3 is CSDGNEQFF. CDR3 nucleotide sequence: TGTAGCGACGGGAATGAGCAGTTCTTC.

This rearrangement joins TRBV29-1 to TRBJ2-3; maybe TRBD2 (5 bases). This CDR3 comprises 15 residues. The germline V gene encodes CDR1 SQVTM and CDR2 ANQGSEA. V lost 3 bases and J 4 bases, leaving 17 bases between the germline ends. The CDR3 DNA is TGCAGCGTTGAGGGCTCTACTAGGTCAGCAGATACGCAGTATTTT. This codes for CSVEGSTRSADTQYF.

This clonotype was detected many times. V usage is TRBV9 and J usage is TRBJ2-7; a possible D gene is TRBD1 (6 bases). Germline-derived CDR1 and CDR2 are SGDLS and YYNGEE. Trimming stripped 5 bases from V and 6 bases from J, with 18 bases between. The CDR3 consists of 14 residues. This CDR3 reads CASSGLPGHPEQYF. The DNA for the CDR3 is TGTGCCAGCAGTGGGTTACCGGGACACCCCGAGCAGTACTTC. The full variable domain, with the rest looked up from reference TRBV9 and TRBJ2-7, is DSGVTQTPKHLITATGQRVTLRCSPRSGDLSVYWYQQSLDQGLQFLIQYYNGEERAKGNILERFSAQQFPDLHSELNLSSLELGDSALYFCASSGLPGHPEQYFGPGTRLTVT.

V gene TRBV23-1 combines with J gene TRBJ2-3, with 11 nucleotides matching TRBD2. TRBV23-1 is an ORF for which the function is uncertain. This CDR3 region has 16 residues. The V and J ends lost 4 bases and 0 bases, in that order; junction bases with no gene match: 3. CDR3 sequence (DNA): TGCGCCAGCAGTCGCGGGACTAGCGGTAGCACAGATACGCAGTATTTT. Encoded protein: CASSRGTSGSTDTQYF.

This clonotype has ten or more counts. The chain joins TRBV25-1 to TRBJ2-5; 7 bases agree with TRBD1. The CDR3 is 13 amino acids. J was trimmed by 4 bases and V by 6 bases; bases with no gene match: 5. Germline assignment: CDR1 MGHDK and CDR2 SYGVNS. The CDR3 is CASRDRAIETQYF. The CDR3 DNA reads TGTGCCAGCAGAGACAGGGCCATAGAGACCCAGTACTTC. The variable domain in full, with the rest retrieved from reference TRBV25-1 and TRBJ2-5, is EADIYQTPRYLVIGTGKKITLECSQTMGHDKMYWYQQDPGMELHLIHYSYGVNSTEKGDLSSESTVSRIRTEHFPLTLESARPSHTSQYLCASRDRAIETQYFGPGTRLLVL.

This clonotype has a count of ten or more. The V call is TRBV27, the J call TRBJ2-5; D unclear. The CDR3 totals 13 residues. V lost 2 bases and J lost 5, with 9 bases in between. From germline, CDR1 is MNHEY and CDR2 SMNVEV (reference sequence). CDR3 DNA sequence: TGTGCCAGCAGTTTACTGGACGATGAGACCCAGTACTTC. It yields the protein CASSLLDDETQYF.

This clonotype was recorded many times. V is TRBV28 and J is TRBJ1-5; weak D call: TRBD1 (6 bases). Deletions cut 8 bases from V and 0 bases from J, with 17 bases between. The germline gives CDR1 MDHEN, CDR2 SYDVKM. The CDR3 covers 16 residues. The CDR3: CASHDPDRRSNQPQHF. CDR3 sequence (DNA): TGTGCCAGCCATGACCCCGACAGGCGTAGCAATCAGCCCCAGCATTTT.

This clonotype was recorded many times. The rearrangement links TRBV28 to TRBJ2-5, with a tentative D call TRBD2 (6 bases). Trimming took 3 bases from V and 1 from J, leaving 12 bases between them. The CDR3 sequence is 15 residues long. CDR1 MDHEN and CDR2 SYDVKM come from the germline V gene. The CDR3 spells CASSLFGGAQETQYF. Here the CDR3 DNA reads TGTGCCAGCAGTTTGTTTGGCGGGGCCCAAGAGACCCAGTACTTC. Drawing the rest from reference TRBV28 and TRBJ2-5, the complete variable domain is DVKVTQSSRYLVKRTGEKVFLECVQDMDHENMFWYRQDPGLGLRLIYFSYDVKMKEKGDIPEGYSVSREKKERFSLILESASTNQTSMYLCASSLFGGAQETQYFGPGTRLLVL.

The sample holds many counts of this clonotype. The chain combines TRBV6-2 or TRBV6-3 with TRBJ2-7; tentative D call: TRBD2 (5 bases). V was cut by 4 bases and J by 2 bases, with 9 bases left in between. Per the germline V gene, CDR1 is MNHEY and CDR2 is SVGEGT. This CDR3 comprises 13 residues. The CDR3 region has the DNA TGTGCCAGCAGTTGGAGGTTGACCTACGAGCAGTACTTC. It codes for CASSWRLTYEQYF.

This clonotype was detected ten times or more. The CDR3 DNA reads TGCAGCGTTGATGGAGGGGGAGAGCAGTACTTC. The encoded protein is CSVDGGGEQYF. V and J are TRBV29-1 and TRBJ2-7; D is possibly TRBD1 or TRBD2 (6 bases each). The germline V gene encodes CDR1 SQVTM and CDR2 ANQGSEA. This CDR3 has 11 residues. V lost 3 bases to trimming and J lost 7 bases, with 10 bases between them.

This clonotype was seen a single time. This may stem from a read error, because a much larger clone lies one nucleotide away. The gene calls are TRBV6-5 and TRBJ2-7; D may be TRBD1 or TRBD2 (5 bases each). The CDR3 runs 13 residues. Germline CDR1 MNHEY, CDR2 SVGAGI. DNA for the CDR3: TGTGCCAGCAGTTACCCCGGGACCTACGAGCGGTACTTC. It yields the protein CASSYPGTYERYF.

Concerning this clonotype: One base away lies a much larger clone, so this may be a sequencing read error. The chain joins TRBV6-6 to TRBJ2-2; D might be TRBD2 (6 bases). This CDR3 has 14 residues. Germline-derived CDR1 and CDR2 are MNHNY and SVGAGI (reference sequence). In DNA form, the CDR3 reads TGTGTCAGCAGTGACCCCTCGGGAGCCGGGGAGCTGTTTTTT. It yields the protein CVSSDPSGAGELFF.